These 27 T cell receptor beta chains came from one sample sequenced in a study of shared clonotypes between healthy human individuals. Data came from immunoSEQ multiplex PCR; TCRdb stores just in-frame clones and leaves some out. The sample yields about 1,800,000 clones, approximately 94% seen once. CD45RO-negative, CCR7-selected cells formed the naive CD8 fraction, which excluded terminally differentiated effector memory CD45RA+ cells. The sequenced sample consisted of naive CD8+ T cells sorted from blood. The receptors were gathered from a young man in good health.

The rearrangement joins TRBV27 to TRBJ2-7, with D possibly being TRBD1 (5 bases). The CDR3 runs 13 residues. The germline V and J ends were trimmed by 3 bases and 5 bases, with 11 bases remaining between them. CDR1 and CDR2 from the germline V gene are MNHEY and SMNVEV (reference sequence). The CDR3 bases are TGTGCCAGCAGTTTCGGAAGGGGCGACGAGCAGTACTTC. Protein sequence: CASSFGRGDEQYF.

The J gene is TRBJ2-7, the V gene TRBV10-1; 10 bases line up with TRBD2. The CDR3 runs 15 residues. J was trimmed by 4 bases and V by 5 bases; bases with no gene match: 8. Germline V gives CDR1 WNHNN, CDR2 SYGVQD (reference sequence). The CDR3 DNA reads TGCGCCAGCAGTAAAACTAGCGGGACCGAATACGAGCAGTACTTC. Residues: CASSKTSGTEYEQYF.

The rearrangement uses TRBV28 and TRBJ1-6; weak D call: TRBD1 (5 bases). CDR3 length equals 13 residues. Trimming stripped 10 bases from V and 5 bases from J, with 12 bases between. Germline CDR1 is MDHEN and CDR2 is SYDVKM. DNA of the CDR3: TGTGCCACTGGAGGGGTGGATAATTCACCCCTCCACTTT. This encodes CATGGVDNSPLHF.

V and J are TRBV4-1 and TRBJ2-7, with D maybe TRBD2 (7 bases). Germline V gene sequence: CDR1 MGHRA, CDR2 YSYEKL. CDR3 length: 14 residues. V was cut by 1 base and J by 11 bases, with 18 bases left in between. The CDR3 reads CASSQVRGGGGEYF. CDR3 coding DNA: TGCGCCAGCAGCCAAGTTCGTGGCGGGGGCGGTGAGTACTTC.

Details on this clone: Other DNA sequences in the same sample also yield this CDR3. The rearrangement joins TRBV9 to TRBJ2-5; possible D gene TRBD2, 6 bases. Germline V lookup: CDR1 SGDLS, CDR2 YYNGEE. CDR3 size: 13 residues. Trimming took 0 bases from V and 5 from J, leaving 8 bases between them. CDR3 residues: CASSVGGGETQYF. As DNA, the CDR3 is TGTGCCAGCAGCGTAGGGGGAGGTGAGACCCAGTACTTC. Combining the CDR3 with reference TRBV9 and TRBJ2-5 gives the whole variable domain DSGVTQTPKHLITATGQRVTLRCSPRSGDLSVYWYQQSLDQGLQFLIQYYNGEERAKGNILERFSAQQFPDLHSELNLSSLELGDSALYFCASSVGGGETQYFGPGTRLLVL.

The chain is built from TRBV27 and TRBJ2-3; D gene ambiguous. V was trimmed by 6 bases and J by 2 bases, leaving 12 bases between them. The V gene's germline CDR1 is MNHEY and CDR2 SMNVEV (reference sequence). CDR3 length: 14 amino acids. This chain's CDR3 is CASRSGLNTDTQYF. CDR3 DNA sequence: TGTGCCAGCAGGTCGGGCCTTAACACAGATACGCAGTATTTT.

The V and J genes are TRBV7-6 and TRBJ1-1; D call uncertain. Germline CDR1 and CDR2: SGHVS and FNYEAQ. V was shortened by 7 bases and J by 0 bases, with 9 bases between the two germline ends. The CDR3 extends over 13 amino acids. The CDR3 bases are TGTGCCAGCACCCCCATTATGAACACTGAAGCTTTCTTT. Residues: CASTPIMNTEAFF.

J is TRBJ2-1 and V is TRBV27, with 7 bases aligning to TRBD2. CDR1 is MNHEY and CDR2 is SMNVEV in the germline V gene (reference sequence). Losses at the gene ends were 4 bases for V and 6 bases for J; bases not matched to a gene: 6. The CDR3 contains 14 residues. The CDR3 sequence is CASSSAPSGNEQFF. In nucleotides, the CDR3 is TGTGCCAGCAGTTCCGCCCCTAGCGGCAATGAGCAGTTCTTC.

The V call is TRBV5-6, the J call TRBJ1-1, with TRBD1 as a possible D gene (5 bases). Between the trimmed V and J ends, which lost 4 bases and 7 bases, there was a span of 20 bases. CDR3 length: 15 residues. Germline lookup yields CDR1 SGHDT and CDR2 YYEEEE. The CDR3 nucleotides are TGTGCCAGCAGCCCCCCAGGGCTGGTCCCATATGAAGCTTTCTTT. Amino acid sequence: CASSPPGLVPYEAFF.

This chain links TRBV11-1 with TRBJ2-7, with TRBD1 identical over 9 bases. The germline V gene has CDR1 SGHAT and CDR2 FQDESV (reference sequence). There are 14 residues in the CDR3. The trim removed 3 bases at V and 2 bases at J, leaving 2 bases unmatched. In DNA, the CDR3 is TGTGCCAGCAGCTTCGGGACAGGGACCTACGAGCAGTACTTC. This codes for CASSFGTGTYEQYF.

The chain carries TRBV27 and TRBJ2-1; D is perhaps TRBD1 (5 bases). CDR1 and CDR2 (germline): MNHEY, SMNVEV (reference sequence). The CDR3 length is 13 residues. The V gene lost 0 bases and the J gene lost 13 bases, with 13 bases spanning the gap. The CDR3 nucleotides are TGTGCCAGCAGTTTATCGGGGCCTCCCGATCAGTTCTTC. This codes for CASSLSGPPDQFF.

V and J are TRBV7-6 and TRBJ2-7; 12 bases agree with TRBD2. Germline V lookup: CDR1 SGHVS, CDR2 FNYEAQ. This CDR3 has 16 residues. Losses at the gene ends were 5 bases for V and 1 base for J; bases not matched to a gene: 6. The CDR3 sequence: CASSPTTSGGSYEQYF. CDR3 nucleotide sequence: TGTGCCAGCAGCCCGACGACTAGCGGGGGATCCTACGAGCAGTACTTC. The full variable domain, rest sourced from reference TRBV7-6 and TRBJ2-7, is GAGVSQSPRYKVTKRGQDVALRCDPISGHVSLYWYRQALGQGPEFLTYFNYEAQQDKSGLPNDRFSAERPEGSISTLTIQRTEQRDSAMYRCASSPTTSGGSYEQYFGPGTRLTVT.

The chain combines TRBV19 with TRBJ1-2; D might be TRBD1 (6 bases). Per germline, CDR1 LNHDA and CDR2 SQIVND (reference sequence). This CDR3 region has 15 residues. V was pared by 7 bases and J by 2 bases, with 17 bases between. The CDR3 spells CASNEGGVANYGYTF. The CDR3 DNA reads TGTGCCAGTAATGAAGGGGGGGTGGCGAACTATGGCTACACCTTC.

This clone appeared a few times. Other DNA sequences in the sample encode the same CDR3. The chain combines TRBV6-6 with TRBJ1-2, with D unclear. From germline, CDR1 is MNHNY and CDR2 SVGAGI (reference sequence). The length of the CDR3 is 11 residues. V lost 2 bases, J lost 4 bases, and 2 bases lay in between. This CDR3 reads CASSYVYGYTF. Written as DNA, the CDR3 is TGTGCCAGCAGTTACGTCTATGGCTACACCTTC.

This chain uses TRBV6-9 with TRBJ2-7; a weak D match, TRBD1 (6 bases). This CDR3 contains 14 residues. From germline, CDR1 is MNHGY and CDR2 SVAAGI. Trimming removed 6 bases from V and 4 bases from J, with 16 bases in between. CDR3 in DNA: TGTGCCAGCAGAACAGGGTACGATCCTTACGAGCAGTACTTC. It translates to CASRTGYDPYEQYF.

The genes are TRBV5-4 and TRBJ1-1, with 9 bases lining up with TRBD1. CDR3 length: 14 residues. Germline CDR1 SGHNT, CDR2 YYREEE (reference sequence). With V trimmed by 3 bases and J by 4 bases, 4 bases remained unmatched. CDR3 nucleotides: TGTGCCAGCAGCTGGACAGGGGCACCCACTGAAGCTTTCTTT. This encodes CASSWTGAPTEAFF.

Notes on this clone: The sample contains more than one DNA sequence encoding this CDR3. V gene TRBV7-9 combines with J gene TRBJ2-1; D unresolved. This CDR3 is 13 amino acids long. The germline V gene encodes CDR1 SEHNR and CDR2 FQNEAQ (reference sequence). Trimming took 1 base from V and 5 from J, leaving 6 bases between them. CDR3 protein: CASSLVLNNEQFF. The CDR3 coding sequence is TGTGCCAGCAGCTTAGTCCTGAACAATGAGCAGTTCTTC.

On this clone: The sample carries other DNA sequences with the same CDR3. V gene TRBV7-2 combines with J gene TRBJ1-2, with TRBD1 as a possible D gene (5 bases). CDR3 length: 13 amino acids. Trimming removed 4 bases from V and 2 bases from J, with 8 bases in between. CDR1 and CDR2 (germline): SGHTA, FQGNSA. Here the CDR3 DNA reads TGTGCCAGCAGCTATGACAGCAACTATGGCTACACCTTC. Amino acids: CASSYDSNYGYTF.

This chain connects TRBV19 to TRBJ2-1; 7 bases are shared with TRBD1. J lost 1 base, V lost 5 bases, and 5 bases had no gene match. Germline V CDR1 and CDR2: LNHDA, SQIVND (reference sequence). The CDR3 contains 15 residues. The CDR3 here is CASSVDRASYNEQFF. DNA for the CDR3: TGTGCCAGTAGTGTCGACAGGGCATCCTACAATGAGCAGTTCTTC.

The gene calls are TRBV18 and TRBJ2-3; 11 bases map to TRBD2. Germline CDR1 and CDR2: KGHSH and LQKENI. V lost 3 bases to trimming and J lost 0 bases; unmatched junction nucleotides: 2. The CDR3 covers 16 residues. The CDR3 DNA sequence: TGTGCCAGCTCACCGACTAGCGGGACGAGCACAGATACGCAGTATTTT. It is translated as CASSPTSGTSTDTQYF. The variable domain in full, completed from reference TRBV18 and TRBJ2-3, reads NAGVMQNPRHLVRRRGQEARLRCSPMKGHSHVYWYRQLPEEGLKFMVYLQKENIIDESGMPKERFSAEFPKEGPSILRIQQVVRGDSAAYFCASSPTSGTSTDTQYFGPGTRLTVL.

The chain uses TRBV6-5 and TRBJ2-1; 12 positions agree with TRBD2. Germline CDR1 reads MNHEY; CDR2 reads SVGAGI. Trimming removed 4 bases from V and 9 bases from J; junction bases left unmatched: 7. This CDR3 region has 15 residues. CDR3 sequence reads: CASSFWTSGKGEQFF. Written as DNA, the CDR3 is TGTGCCAGCAGTTTCTGGACTAGCGGGAAGGGTGAGCAGTTCTTC.

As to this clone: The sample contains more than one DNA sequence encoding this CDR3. CDR3 bases: TGTGCCAGCAGCTTAGCGGGGGTAGGGGCCAACGTCCTGACTTTC. This translates into CASSLAGVGANVLTF. V and J are TRBV7-6 and TRBJ2-6; D is perhaps TRBD1 or TRBD2 (5 bases each). The V gene's germline CDR1 is SGHVS and CDR2 FNYEAQ. The CDR3 is 15 amino acids. V gave up 0 bases and J gave up 4 bases, with 7 bases separating them.

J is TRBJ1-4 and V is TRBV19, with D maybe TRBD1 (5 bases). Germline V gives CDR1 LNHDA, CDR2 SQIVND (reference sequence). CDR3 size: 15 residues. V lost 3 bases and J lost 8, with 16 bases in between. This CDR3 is CASSMFAGLGEKLFF. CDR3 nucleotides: TGTGCCAGTAGTATGTTCGCGGGGCTAGGCGAAAAACTGTTTTTT. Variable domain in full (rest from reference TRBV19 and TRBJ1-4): DGGITQSPKYLFRKEGQNVTLSCEQNLNHDAMYWYRQDPGQGLRLIYYSQIVNDFQKGDIAEGYSVSREKKESFPLTVTSAQKNPTAFYLCASSMFAGLGEKLFFGSGTQLSVL.

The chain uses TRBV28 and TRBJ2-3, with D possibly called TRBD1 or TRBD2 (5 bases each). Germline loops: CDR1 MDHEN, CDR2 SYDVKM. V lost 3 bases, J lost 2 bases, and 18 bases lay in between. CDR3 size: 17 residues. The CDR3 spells CASSFVGVNGYTDTQYF. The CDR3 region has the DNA TGTGCCAGCAGTTTTGTGGGGGTGAACGGATACACAGATACGCAGTATTTT.

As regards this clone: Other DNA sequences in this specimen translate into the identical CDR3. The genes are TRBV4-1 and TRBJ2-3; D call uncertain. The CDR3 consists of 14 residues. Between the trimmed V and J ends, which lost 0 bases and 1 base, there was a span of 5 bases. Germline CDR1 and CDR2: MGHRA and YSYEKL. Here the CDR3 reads CASSQDKGTDTQYF. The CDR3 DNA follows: TGCGCCAGCAGCCAAGATAAGGGCACAGATACGCAGTATTTT.

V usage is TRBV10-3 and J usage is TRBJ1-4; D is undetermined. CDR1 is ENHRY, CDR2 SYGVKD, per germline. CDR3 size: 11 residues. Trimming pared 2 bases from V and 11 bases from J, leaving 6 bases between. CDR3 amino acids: CAISEGLKLFF. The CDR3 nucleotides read TGTGCCATCAGTGAGGGACTTAAACTGTTTTTT.

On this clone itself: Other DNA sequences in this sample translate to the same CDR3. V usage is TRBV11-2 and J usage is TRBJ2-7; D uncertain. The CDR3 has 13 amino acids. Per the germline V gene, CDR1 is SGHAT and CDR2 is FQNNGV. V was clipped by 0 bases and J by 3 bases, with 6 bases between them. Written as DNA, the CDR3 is TGTGCCAGCAGCTTAGAAGTGGGCTACGAGCAGTACTTC. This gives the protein CASSLEVGYEQYF. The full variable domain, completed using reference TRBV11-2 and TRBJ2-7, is EAGVAQSPRYKIIEKRQSVAFWCNPISGHATLYWYQQILGQGPKLLIQFQNNGVVDDSQLPKDRFSAERLKGVDSTLKIQPAKLEDSAVYLCASSLEVGYEQYFGPGTRLTVT.